A selection of T cell receptor beta chains follows, all from one sample in a study of blood T cell repertoires in COVID-19. Only in-frame clones appear in the TCRdb table, and some are missing; sequencing was by immunoSEQ multiplex PCR. The data show 160,000 or so clones, about 86% seen once. Sequences were obtained from peripheral blood. Receptor source: a woman of 80 years or more with acute or convalescent COVID-19. The conserved cysteine and the conserved F or W are not part of the CDR3 here. Each record gives: J gene, V gene, CDR3 protein.

J gene: TRBJ1-5
V gene: TRBV19
CDR3 protein: ASSINRGNRNQPQH

J gene: TRBJ2-7
V gene: TRBV12-3/TRBV12-4
CDR3 protein: ASSLGYEQY

J gene: TRBJ2-5
V gene: TRBV20-1
CDR3 protein: SASPGVETQY

J gene: TRBJ2-7
V gene: TRBV27
CDR3 protein: ASSLRAETYEQY

J gene: TRBJ2-1
V gene: TRBV6-4
CDR3 protein: ASSDQGQF

J gene: TRBJ2-7
V gene: TRBV5-1
CDR3 protein: ASSSGQTTTYEQY

J gene: TRBJ2-1
V gene: TRBV7-6
CDR3 protein: ASSRPRGRSNEQF

J gene: TRBJ2-1
V gene: TRBV28
CDR3 protein: ASSLTGGAISYNEQF

J gene: TRBJ2-1
V gene: TRBV20-1
CDR3 protein: SASNAPSGALNNEQF

J gene: TRBJ2-3
V gene: TRBV7-2
CDR3 protein: ASSTSGPTDTQY

J gene: TRBJ2-3
V gene: TRBV18
CDR3 protein: ASSPRGDLTDTQY

J gene: TRBJ2-2
V gene: TRBV15
CDR3 protein: ATSSGTGHDGELF

J gene: TRBJ2-5
V gene: TRBV5-8
CDR3 protein: ASSRRTGIEETQY

J gene: TRBJ2-5
V gene: TRBV5-6
CDR3 protein: ASSLWAFQETQY

J gene: TRBJ2-5
V gene: TRBV5-4
CDR3 protein: ASSLILAGGPLETQY

J gene: TRBJ1-1
V gene: TRBV7-3
CDR3 protein: ASSLTGDTEAF

J gene: TRBJ2-1
V gene: TRBV5-1
CDR3 protein: ASSLRSGYNEQF

J gene: TRBJ1-3
V gene: TRBV6-5
CDR3 protein: ASYRVYGNTIY

J gene: TRBJ2-7
V gene: TRBV30
CDR3 protein: AWGDTYEQY

J gene: TRBJ1-2
V gene: TRBV11-2
CDR3 protein: ASSLDAGMLNGYT

J gene: TRBJ2-5
V gene: TRBV10-2
CDR3 protein: ASMITGTQY

J gene: TRBJ2-4
V gene: TRBV7-8
CDR3 protein: ASSLGSELLAKNIQY

J gene: TRBJ2-3
V gene: TRBV6-4
CDR3 protein: ASSDFGCRDSQRTDTQY

J gene: TRBJ2-1
V gene: TRBV6-5
CDR3 protein: ASKGSGSYHNEQF

J gene: TRBJ1-6
V gene: TRBV19
CDR3 protein: ASSERGSGNSPLH

J gene: TRBJ1-1
V gene: TRBV6-1
CDR3 protein: ASSERSGQTEAF

J gene: TRBJ1-1
V gene: TRBV28
CDR3 protein: ASRNKDRRRGMNTEAF

J gene: TRBJ2-2
V gene: TRBV6-4
CDR3 protein: ASPLHPVITGELF

J gene: TRBJ2-3
V gene: TRBV11-1
CDR3 protein: ASSFYLLATTDTQY

J gene: TRBJ2-7
V gene: TRBV5-1
CDR3 protein: ASSFGTGDYEQY

J gene: TRBJ1-6
V gene: TRBV27
CDR3 protein: ASSPLGSPLH

J gene: TRBJ2-2
V gene: TRBV10-3
CDR3 protein: AISESSRLAAGELF

J gene: TRBJ1-1
V gene: TRBV19
CDR3 protein: ASSIIGALNTEAF

J gene: TRBJ1-4
V gene: TRBV7-2
CDR3 protein: ASSARSTNEKLF

J gene: TRBJ2-5
V gene: TRBV11-2
CDR3 protein: ASSQPRETQY

J gene: TRBJ2-3
V gene: TRBV28
CDR3 protein: ASSLRRLAGKSTDTQY

J gene: TRBJ2-2
V gene: TRBV27
CDR3 protein: ASSLGGIGELF

J gene: TRBJ1-5
V gene: TRBV7-6
CDR3 protein: ASSSRGTGKMNQPQH

J gene: TRBJ1-5
V gene: TRBV21-1
CDR3 protein: AKQGKYWDSSNQPQH

J gene: TRBJ2-1
V gene: TRBV9
CDR3 protein: ASSVSGIVYEQF

J gene: TRBJ2-1
V gene: TRBV9
CDR3 protein: ASRGNGGRGYNEQF

J gene: TRBJ1-1
V gene: TRBV9
CDR3 protein: ASSVGMTGVDTEAF

J gene: TRBJ2-1
V gene: TRBV7-2
CDR3 protein: ASSSMGGGSDEQF

J gene: TRBJ1-1
V gene: TRBV11-2
CDR3 protein: ASSLEDRSEAF

J gene: TRBJ1-2
V gene: TRBV19
CDR3 protein: ASRYPLAVYGYT

J gene: TRBJ2-3
V gene: TRBV10-1
CDR3 protein: ASSESMGPDTQY

J gene: TRBJ1-3
V gene: TRBV15
CDR3 protein: ATRDSLLSGNTIY

J gene: TRBJ1-1
V gene: TRBV19
CDR3 protein: ASILGREGTEAF

J gene: TRBJ1-2
V gene: TRBV5-5
CDR3 protein: ASSLPELYGYT

J gene: TRBJ2-7
V gene: TRBV30
CDR3 protein: AWSGKLGLAGGHSYEQY

J gene: TRBJ2-1
V gene: TRBV27
CDR3 protein: ASSLVSPNGQEPYNEQF

J gene: TRBJ2-7
V gene: TRBV11-2
CDR3 protein: ASSLALAQPYEQY

J gene: TRBJ1-4
V gene: TRBV30
CDR3 protein: AWNSNEKLF

J gene: TRBJ2-5
V gene: TRBV5-4
CDR3 protein: ASSPYSGRETQY

J gene: TRBJ2-5
V gene: TRBV18
CDR3 protein: ASSPRGWNQETQY

J gene: TRBJ2-3
V gene: TRBV6-5
CDR3 protein: ASTPLTDTQY

J gene: TRBJ2-1
V gene: TRBV11-2
CDR3 protein: ASSPPGSNYNEQF

J gene: TRBJ1-2
V gene: TRBV6-1
CDR3 protein: ASSEENRGNYGYT

J gene: TRBJ1-1
V gene: TRBV2
CDR3 protein: ASNGQGGDTEAF